This TCR beta chain was found in a study of chemoradiotherapy in HPV16-positive cancers. Study-wide findings and caveats: HPV-responsive T-cell expansion during chemoradiotherapy was linked to improved recurrence-free survival in HPV16-positive patients.

Of note for this clone: Antigen: not known.

Assay used: immunoSEQ multiplex PCR; TCRdb lists only in-frame clones, some missing. This table holds roughly 5,000 clones, roughly 89% found once. The specimen comprised tumor tissue, sampled from a patient who underwent chemoradiotherapy. This TCR came from a human donor with HPV-associated anogenital cancer.

CDR3 coding DNA: TGTGCCAGCAGTTACGATCGGGGCGACATCTACGAGCAGTACTTC. Amino acid sequence: CASSYDRGDIYEQYF. V and J are TRBV6-6 and TRBJ2-7; either TRBD1 or TRBD2 may fit D (5 bases each). Trimming took 2 bases from V and 3 from J, leaving 14 bases between them. CDR1 is MNHNY, CDR2 SVGAGI, per germline (reference sequence). CDR3 size: 15 residues.